This paragraph reports one T cell receptor beta chain. The PCR used 60 V beta and 13 J beta primers. TCRdb's table, derived via immunoSEQ multiplex PCR, lists solely in-frame clones and lacks some. The table records over 70,000 clones, roughly 80% of them present only once. V shed 6 bases, J shed 10 bases, and the junction held 11 bases outside the gene matches. The CDR3 loop spans 15 amino acids. Germline values: CDR1 MNHNS, CDR2 SASEGT. The data belong to a study of glioma-infiltrating T cells after dendritic cell vaccination. As for the study in general: Autologous tumor lysate was loaded overnight onto monocyte-derived dendritic cells grown approximately seven days with IL-4 and GM-CSF.

This specimen consisted of blood, obtained before dendritic cell vaccination. This clonotype originated in a human donor with glioblastoma. The V and J genes are TRBV6-1 and TRBJ1-6, with 8 positions matching TRBD1. As DNA, the CDR3 is TGTGCCAGCAGCGCGACGCAGGGGGCCGAGTCACCCCTCCACTTT. Translating gives CASSATQGAESPLHF.